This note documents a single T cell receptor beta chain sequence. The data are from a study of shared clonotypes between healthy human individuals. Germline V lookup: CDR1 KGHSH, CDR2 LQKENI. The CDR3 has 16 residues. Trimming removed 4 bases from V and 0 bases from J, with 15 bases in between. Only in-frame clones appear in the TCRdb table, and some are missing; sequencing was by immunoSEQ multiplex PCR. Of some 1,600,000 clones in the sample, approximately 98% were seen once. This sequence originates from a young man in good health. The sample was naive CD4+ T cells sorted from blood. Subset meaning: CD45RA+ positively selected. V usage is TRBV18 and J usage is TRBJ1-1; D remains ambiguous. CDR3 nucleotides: TGTGCCAGCTCACATGAACCCGGGCCTATGAACACTGAAGCTTTCTTT. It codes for CASSHEPGPMNTEAFF.